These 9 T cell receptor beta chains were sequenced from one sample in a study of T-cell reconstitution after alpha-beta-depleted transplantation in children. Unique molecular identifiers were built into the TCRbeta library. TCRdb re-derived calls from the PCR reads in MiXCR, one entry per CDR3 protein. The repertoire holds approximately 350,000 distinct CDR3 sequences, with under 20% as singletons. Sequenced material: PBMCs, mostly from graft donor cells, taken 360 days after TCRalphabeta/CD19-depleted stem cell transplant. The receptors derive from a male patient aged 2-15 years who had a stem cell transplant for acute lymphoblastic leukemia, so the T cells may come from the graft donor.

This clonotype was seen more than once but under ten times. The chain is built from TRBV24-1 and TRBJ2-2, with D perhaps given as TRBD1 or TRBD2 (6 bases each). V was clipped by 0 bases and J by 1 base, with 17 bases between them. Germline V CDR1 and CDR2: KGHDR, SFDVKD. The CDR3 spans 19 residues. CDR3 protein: CATSDLLLRRDKNTGELFF. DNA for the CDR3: TGTGCCACCAGTGATTTGCTTTTGCGGCGGGACAAGAACACCGGGGAGCTGTTTTTT.

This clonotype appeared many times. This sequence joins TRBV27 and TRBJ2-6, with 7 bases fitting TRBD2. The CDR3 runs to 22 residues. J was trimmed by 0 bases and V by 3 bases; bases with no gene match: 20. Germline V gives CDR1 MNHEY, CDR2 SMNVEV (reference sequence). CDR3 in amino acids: CASSFSGGWLRGVYSGANVLTF. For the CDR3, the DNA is TGTGCCAGCAGTTTCTCGGGGGGTTGGCTCCGCGGGGTTTACTCTGGGGCCAACGTCCTGACTTTC.

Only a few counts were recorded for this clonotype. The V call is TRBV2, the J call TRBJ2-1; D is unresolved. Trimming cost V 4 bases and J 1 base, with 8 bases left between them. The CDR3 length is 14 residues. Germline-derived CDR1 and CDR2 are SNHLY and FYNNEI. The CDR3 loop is CASSVRVSYNEQFF. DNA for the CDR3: TGTGCCAGCAGTGTCCGGGTATCCTACAATGAGCAGTTCTTC.

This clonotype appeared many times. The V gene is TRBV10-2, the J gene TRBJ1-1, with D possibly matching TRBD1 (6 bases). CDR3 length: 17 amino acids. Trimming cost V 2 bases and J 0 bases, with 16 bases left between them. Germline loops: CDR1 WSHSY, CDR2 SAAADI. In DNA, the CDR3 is TGCGCCAGCAGTGAGAGGCGATTTGGGGGGCTGAACACTGAAGCTTTCTTT. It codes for CASSERRFGGLNTEAFF.

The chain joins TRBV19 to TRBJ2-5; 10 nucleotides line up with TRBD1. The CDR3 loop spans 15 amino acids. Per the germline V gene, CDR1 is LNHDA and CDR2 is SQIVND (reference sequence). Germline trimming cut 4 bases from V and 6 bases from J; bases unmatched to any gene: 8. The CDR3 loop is CASSSDRGQWKTQYF. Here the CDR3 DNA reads TGTGCCAGTAGTAGCGACAGGGGGCAATGGAAGACCCAGTACTTC.

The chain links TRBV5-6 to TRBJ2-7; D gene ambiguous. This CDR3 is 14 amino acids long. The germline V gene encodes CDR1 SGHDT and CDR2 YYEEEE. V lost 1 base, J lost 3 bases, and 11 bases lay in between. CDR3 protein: CASSLSAGFYEQYF. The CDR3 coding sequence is TGTGCCAGCAGCTTGTCCGCAGGTTTCTACGAGCAGTACTTC.

This CDR3 reads CASRQGGEAFF. Here the CDR3 DNA reads TGTGCCAGCAGGCAGGGAGGGGAGGCTTTCTTT. V is TRBV7-8 and J is TRBJ1-1; possibly TRBD1 for D (5 bases). The V gene's germline CDR1 is SGHVS and CDR2 FQNEAQ. This CDR3 is 11 amino acids long. The ends were cut back, 6 bases at V and 11 bases at J, with 13 bases in the middle.

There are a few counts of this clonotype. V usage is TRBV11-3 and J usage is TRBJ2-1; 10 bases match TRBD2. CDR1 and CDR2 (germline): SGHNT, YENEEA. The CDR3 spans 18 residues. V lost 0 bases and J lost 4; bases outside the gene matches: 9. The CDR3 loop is CASSLDNPGLADYNEQFF. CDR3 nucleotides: TGTGCCAGCAGCTTAGATAACCCCGGACTAGCGGATTACAATGAGCAGTTCTTC. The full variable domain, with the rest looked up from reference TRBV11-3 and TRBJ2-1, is EAGVVQSPRYKIIEKKQPVAFWCNPISGHNTLYWYLQNLGQGPELLIRYENEEAVDDSQLPKDRFSAERLKGVDSTLKIQPAELGDSAVYLCASSLDNPGLADYNEQFFGPGTRLTVL.

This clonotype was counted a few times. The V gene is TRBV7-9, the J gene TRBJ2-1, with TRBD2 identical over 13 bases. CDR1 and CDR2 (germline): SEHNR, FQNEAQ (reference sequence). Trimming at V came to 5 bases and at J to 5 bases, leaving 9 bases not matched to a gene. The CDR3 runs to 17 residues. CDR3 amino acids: CASSGGLAGTADNEQFF. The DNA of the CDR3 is TGTGCCAGCAGCGGGGGACTAGCGGGAACAGCGGACAATGAGCAGTTCTTC.